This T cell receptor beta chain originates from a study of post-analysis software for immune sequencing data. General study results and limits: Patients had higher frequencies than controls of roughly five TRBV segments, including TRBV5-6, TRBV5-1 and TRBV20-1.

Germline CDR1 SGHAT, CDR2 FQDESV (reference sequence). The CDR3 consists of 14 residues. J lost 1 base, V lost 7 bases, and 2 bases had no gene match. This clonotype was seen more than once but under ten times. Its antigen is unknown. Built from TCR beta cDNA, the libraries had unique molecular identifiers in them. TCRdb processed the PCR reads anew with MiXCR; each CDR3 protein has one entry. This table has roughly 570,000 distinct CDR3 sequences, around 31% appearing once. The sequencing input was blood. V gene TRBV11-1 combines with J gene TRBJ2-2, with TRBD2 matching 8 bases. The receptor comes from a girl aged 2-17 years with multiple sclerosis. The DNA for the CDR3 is TGTGCCAGCACAGGGACTAGGAACACCGGGGAGCTGTTTTTT. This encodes CASTGTRNTGELFF. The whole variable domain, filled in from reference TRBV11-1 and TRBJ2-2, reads EAEVAQSPRYKITEKSQAVAFWCDPISGHATLYWYRQILGQGPELLVQFQDESVVDDSQLPKDRFSAERLKGVDSTLKIQPAELGDSAMYLCASTGTRNTGELFFGEGSRLTVL.